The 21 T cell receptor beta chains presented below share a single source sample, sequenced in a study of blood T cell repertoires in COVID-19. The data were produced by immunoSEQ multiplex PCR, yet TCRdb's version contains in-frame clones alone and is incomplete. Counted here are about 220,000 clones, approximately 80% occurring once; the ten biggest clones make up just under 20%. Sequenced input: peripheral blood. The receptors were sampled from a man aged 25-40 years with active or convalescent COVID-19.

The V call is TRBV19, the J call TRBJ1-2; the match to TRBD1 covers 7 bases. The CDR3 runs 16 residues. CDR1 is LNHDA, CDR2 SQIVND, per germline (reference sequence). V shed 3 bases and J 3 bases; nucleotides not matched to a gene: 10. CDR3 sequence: CASSIHRTRGDYGYTF. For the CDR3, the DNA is TGTGCCAGTAGTATCCACCGGACCAGGGGGGACTATGGCTACACCTTC.

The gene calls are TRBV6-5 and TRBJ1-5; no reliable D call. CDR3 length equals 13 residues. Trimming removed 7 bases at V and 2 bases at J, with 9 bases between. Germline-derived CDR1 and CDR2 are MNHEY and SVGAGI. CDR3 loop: CASTGVGNQPQHF. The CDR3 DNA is TGTGCCAGCACCGGGGTGGGCAATCAGCCCCAGCATTTT.

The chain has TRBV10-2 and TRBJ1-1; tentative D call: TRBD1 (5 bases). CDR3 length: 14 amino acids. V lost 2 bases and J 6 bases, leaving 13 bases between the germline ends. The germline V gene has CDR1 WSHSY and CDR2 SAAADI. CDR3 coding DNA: TGCGCCAGCAGTGAGACGGGACTGCCCTCTGAAGCTTTCTTT. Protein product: CASSETGLPSEAFF.

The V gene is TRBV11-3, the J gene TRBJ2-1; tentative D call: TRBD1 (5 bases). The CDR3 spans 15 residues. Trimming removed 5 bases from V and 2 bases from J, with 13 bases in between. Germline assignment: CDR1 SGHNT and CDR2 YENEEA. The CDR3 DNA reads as TGTGCCAGCAGCCCAGGAGACAGCACCTACAATGAGCAGTTCTTC. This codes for CASSPGDSTYNEQFF.

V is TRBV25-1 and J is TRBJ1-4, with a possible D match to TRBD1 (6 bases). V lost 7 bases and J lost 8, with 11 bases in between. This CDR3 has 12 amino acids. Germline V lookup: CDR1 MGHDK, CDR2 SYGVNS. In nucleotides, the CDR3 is TGTGCCAGCAACAAGGGGGACGAAAAACTGTTTTTT. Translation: CASNKGDEKLFF.

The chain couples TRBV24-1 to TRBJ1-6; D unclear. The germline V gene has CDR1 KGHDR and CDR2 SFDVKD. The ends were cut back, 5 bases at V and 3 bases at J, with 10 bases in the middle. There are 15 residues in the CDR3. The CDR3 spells CATSGGKFYNSPLHF. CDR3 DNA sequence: TGTGCCACCAGTGGAGGGAAATTCTATAATTCACCCCTCCACTTT.

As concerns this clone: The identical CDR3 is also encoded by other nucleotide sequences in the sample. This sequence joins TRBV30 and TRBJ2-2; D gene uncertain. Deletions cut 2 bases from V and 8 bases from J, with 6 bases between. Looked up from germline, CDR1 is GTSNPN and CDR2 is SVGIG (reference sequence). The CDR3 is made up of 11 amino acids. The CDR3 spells CAWSPRGELFF. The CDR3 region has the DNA TGTGCCTGGAGTCCCCGGGGGGAGCTGTTTTTT.

CDR3 loop: CASSPFIQPQHF. The CDR3 DNA sequence: TGTGCCAGCAGTCCATTCATCCAGCCCCAGCATTTT. This chain joins TRBV28 and TRBJ1-5; D gene unclear. The germline CDR1 and CDR2 sequences are MDHEN and SYDVKM. The V and J ends lost 5 bases and 7 bases respectively, with 9 bases between them. This CDR3 has 12 residues.

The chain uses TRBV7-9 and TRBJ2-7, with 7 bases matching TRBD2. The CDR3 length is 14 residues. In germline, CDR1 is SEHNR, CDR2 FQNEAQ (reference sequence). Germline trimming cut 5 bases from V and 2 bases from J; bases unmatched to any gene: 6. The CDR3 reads CASSPSLATYEQYF. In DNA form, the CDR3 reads TGTGCCAGCAGCCCGTCACTAGCGACCTACGAGCAGTACTTC. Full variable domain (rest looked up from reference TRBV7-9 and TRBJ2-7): DTGVSQNPRHKITKRGQNVTFRCDPISEHNRLYWYRQTLGQGPEFLTYFQNEAQLEKSRLLSDRFSAERPKGSFSTLEIQRTEQGDSAMYLCASSPSLATYEQYFGPGTRLTVT.

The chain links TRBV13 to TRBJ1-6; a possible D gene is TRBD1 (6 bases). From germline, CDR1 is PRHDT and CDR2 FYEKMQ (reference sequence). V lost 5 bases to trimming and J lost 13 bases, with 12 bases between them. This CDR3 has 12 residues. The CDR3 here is CASSLQGFPLHF. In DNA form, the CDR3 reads TGTGCCAGCAGCCTTCAGGGGTTCCCCCTCCACTTT.

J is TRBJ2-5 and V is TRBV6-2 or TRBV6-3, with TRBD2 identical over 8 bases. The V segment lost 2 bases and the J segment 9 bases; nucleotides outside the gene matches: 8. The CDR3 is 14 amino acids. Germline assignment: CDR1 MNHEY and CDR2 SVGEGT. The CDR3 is CASSYVGLGGAQYF. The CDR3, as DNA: TGTGCCAGCAGTTACGTGGGACTAGGTGGGGCCCAGTACTTC.

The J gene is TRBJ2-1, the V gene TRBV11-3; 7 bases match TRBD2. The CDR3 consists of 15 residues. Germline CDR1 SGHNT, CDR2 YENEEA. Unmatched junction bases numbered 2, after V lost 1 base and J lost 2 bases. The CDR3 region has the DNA TGTGCCAGCAGCTTAGCGGGAGGTACCTACAATGAGCAGTTCTTC. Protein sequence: CASSLAGGTYNEQFF.

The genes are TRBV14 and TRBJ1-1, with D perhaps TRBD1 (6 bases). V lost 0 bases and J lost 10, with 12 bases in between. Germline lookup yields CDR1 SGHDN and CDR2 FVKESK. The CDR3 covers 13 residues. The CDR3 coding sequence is TGTGCCAGCAGCCAAGATCTCAGGGGACGAGCTTTCTTT. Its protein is CASSQDLRGRAFF. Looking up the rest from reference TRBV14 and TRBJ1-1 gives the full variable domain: EAGVTQFPSHSVIEKGQTVTLRCDPISGHDNLYWYRRVMGKEIKFLLHFVKESKQDESGMPNNRFLAERTGGTYSTLKVQPAELEDSGVYFCASSQDLRGRAFFGQGTRLTVV.

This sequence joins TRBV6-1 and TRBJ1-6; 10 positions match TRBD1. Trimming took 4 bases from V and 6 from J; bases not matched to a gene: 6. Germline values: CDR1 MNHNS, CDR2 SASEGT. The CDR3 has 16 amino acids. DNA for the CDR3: TGTGCCAGCAGTGGACAGGGGGCTGGTCGTAATTCACCCCTCCACTTT. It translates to CASSGQGAGRNSPLHF.

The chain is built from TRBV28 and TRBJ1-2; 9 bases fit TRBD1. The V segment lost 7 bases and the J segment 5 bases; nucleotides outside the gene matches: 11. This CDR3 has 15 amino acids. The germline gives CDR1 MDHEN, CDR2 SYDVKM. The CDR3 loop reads CASTPPLTGGYGYTF. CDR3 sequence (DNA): TGTGCCAGCACTCCACCCCTGACAGGGGGTTATGGCTACACCTTC.

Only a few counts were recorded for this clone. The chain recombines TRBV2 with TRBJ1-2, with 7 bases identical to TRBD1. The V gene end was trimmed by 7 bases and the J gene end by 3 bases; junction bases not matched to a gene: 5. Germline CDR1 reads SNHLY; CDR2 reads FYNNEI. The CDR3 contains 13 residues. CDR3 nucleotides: TGTGCCAGCATCCCGACAGGGCACTATGGCTACACCTTC. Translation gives CASIPTGHYGYTF.

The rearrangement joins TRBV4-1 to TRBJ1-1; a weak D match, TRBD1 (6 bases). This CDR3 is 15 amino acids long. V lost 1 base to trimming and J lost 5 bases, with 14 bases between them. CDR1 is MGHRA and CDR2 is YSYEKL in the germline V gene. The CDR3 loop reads CASSQGGVGTTEAFF. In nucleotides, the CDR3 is TGCGCCAGCAGCCAAGGCGGCGTGGGGACAACTGAAGCTTTCTTT.

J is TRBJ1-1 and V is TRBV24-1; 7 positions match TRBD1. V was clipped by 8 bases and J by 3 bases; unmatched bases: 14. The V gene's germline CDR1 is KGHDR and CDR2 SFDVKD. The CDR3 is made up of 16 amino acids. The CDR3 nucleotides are TGTGCCACCAAGTGGGACAGCGAATTTAGGGACACTGAAGCTTTCTTT. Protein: CATKWDSEFRDTEAFF.

The CDR3 spells CASSERGAYGYTF. The CDR3 DNA reads as TGTGCCAGCAGTGAGCGGGGCGCATATGGCTACACCTTC. J is TRBJ1-2 and V is TRBV2, with D possibly TRBD1 on 5 matching bases. Germline CDR1 is SNHLY and CDR2 is FYNNEI. This CDR3 contains 13 residues. V was cut by 3 bases and J by 5 bases, with 10 bases left in between.

CDR3 sequence (DNA): TGTGCCAGCAGCGTAGGTTGGACAGGCAACTCTGGAAACACCATATATTTT. This encodes CASSVGWTGNSGNTIYF. The chain uses TRBV9 and TRBJ1-3; TRBD1 aligns across 7 bases. The CDR3 is 17 amino acids. V lost 0 bases, J lost 0 bases, and 6 bases stayed unmatched. Germline CDR1 reads SGDLS; CDR2 reads YYNGEE.

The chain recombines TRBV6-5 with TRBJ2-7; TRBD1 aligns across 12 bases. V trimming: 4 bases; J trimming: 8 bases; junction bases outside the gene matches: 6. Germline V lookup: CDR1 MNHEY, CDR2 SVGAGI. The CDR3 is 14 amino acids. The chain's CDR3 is CASSWDRGRGQQYF. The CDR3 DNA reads TGTGCCAGCAGTTGGGACAGGGGGCGCGGACAGCAGTACTTC.